This TCR beta chain was sequenced during a study of technical replicates of blood from a few donors. Profiling relied on immunoSEQ multiplex PCR, and the TCRdb table lists in-frame clones only, not all of them. Among around 8,000 clones listed, 90% were seen once. The CDR3 totals 12 residues. With 4 bases removed from V and 6 bases from J, the gap between germline ends came to 6 bases. In germline, CDR1 is LNHDA, CDR2 SQIVND (reference sequence). The chain recombines TRBV19 with TRBJ2-2; D is possibly TRBD1 (6 bases). This sequence was found in a human donor in good health. The sample was PBMCs. CDR3 bases: TGTGCCAGTAGTAACAGGGCCGGGGAGCTGTTTTTT. This translates into CASSNRAGELFF.